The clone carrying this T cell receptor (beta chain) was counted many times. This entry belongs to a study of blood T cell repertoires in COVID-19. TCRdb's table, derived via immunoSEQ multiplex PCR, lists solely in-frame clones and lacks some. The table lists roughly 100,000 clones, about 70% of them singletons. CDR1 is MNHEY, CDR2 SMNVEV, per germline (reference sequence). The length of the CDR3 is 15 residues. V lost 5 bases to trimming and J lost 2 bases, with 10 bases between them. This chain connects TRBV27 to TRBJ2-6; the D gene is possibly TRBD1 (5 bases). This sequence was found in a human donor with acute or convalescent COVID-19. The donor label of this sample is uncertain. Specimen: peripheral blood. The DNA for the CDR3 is TGTGCCAGCAGTCTCCAAGGGGCTGGGGCCAACGTCCTGACTTTC. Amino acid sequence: CASSLQGAGANVLTF.